The clone carrying this TCR beta chain was counted at least ten times. What it binds is not known. Samples came from axillary lymph nodes draining the breast cancer. The data were taken from a study of breast tumors, draining lymph nodes, adjacent tissues. Study results and caveats: Tumor repertoires ranked between lymph nodes and nontumor tissue in diversity, with V and J gene preferences. The data were judged consistent with most tumor T cells coming from lymph node and expanding in tumor. Luminal-like breast cancer showed significantly greater tumor-nontumor repertoire similarity than basal-like breast cancer did. Data only fit, rather than demonstrated, lymph node origin of most tumor T cells.

TCRdb independently ran MiXCR on the multiplex PCR reads; one entry per CDR3 protein. This table holds about 170,000 distinct CDR3 sequences, 33% found once. This sequence originates from a female donor with breast cancer. Some clones in this sample may be carry-over from other donors' samples. Input material: axillary lymph node tissue.

CDR3 DNA: TGCAGTGTCAAGGGCGCTGTCACAGATACGCAGTATTTT. Translated, it gives CSVKGAVTDTQYF. This rearrangement joins TRBV20-1 to TRBJ2-3, with D unresolved. The CDR3 loop spans 13 amino acids. V was trimmed by 7 bases and J by 2 bases, leaving 13 bases between them. Germline V gene data show CDR1 as DFQATT and CDR2 as SNEGSKA (reference sequence).